This T cell receptor (beta chain) was captured by sequencing in a study of chemoradiotherapy in HPV16-positive cancers. There are 14 residues in the CDR3. Germline assignment: CDR1 LGHNA and CDR2 YNFKEQ. V was pared by 0 bases and J by 5 bases, with 11 bases between. Regarding this clone: Its target is not known.

Sequencing was performed with immunoSEQ multiplex PCR; in TCRdb, only in-frame clones are kept and a portion is missing. The sample records about 5,900 clones, 73% being singletons. Study-wide results and caveats: Functional assays defining HPV-specific T cells used only a couple of HPV16-positive patients. During treatment, candidate HPV-specific clones and E7-related motifs expanded in tumor.

The J gene is TRBJ2-7, the V gene TRBV4-2, with D perhaps assigned TRBD1 or TRBD2 (6 bases each). This material was acquired from a patient who underwent chemoradiotherapy. The receptor was derived from a human donor with HPV-associated anogenital cancer. The chain's CDR3 is CASSQEGGRNEQYF. The CDR3 coding sequence is TGTGCCAGCAGCCAAGAGGGGGGCCGGAACGAGCAGTACTTC.